Below are 30 T cell receptor beta chains sequenced from a single sample in a study of T cells in Graves' hyperthyroidism and ophthalmopathy. RNA transcripts gave rise to amplified TCR beta CDR3 regions. Using the HTBI primer set, a first-round RT-PCR was run on the TCR CDR3. TCRdb processed the multiplex PCR reads anew with MiXCR; each CDR3 protein has one entry. The data show about 340,000 distinct CDR3 sequences, 20% to 25% seen once. The sample taken for sequencing was blood. The receptors were gathered from a woman aged 50 to 60 with Graves' hyperthyroidism.

This clonotype has a count of ten or more. The rearrangement links TRBV2 to TRBJ1-5, with D unresolved. Trimming stripped 3 bases from V and 4 bases from J, with 16 bases between. CDR1 is SNHLY and CDR2 is FYNNEI in the germline V gene. The CDR3 runs 16 residues. In DNA, the CDR3 is TGTGCCAGCAGTGAGTACGCAGGTATTAAAAATCAGCCCCAGCATTTT. Its protein is CASSEYAGIKNQPQHF.

The sample holds many counts of this clonotype. This chain links TRBV28 with TRBJ1-5, with D possibly being TRBD1 (6 bases). Germline values: CDR1 MDHEN, CDR2 SYDVKM. This CDR3 has 17 amino acids. V lost 5 bases to trimming and J lost 5 bases, with 22 bases between them. The DNA of the CDR3 is TGTGCCAGCAGTCACCCCGGGCAGGGGACGATAGATCAGCCCCAGCATTTT. Translated, it gives CASSHPGQGTIDQPQHF.

There are a few counts of this clonotype. V is TRBV10-3 and J is TRBJ2-5, with 9 bases lining up with TRBD1. The CDR3 extends over 15 amino acids. Germline V CDR1 and CDR2: ENHRY, SYGVKD. V lost 4 bases, J lost 3 bases, and 6 bases stayed unmatched. CDR3 DNA: TGTGCCATCAGTGTGGGACAGGGTAATGAAGAGACCCAGTACTTC. This encodes CAISVGQGNEETQYF.

The genes are TRBV28 and TRBJ1-5, with a possible D match to TRBD1 (5 bases). V shed 1 base and J shed 7 bases, with 14 bases lying between them. In germline, CDR1 is MDHEN, CDR2 SYDVKM. The CDR3 totals 15 residues. The CDR3 here is CASSLSTGGEQPQHF. The CDR3 nucleotides read TGTGCCAGCAGTTTATCTACGGGGGGGGAACAGCCCCAGCATTTT.

This clonotype was picked up a small number of times. The chain is built from TRBV12-3 or TRBV12-4 and TRBJ2-1; TRBD2 agrees at 9 bases. The CDR3 consists of 13 residues. The ends lost 10 bases at V and 4 bases at J; junction bases unmatched: 5. In DNA, the CDR3 is TGTGCCATCCGACTAGCGGTATACAATGAGCAGTTCTTC. It encodes CAIRLAVYNEQFF.

Worth noting for this clonotype: It is likely a read error, because the conserved phenylalanine at the end of the CDR3 is missing. The chain joins TRBV12-3 or TRBV12-4 to TRBJ2-3, with 9 bases matching TRBD2. The CDR3 length is 15 residues. V shed 1 base, J shed 1 base, and the junction held 0 bases outside the gene matches. CDR3 nucleotide sequence: TGTGCCAGCAGTTTAGGACTAGCGGGCACAGATACGCAGTATCTT. Residues: CASSLGLAGTDTQYL.

At least ten counts were recorded for this clonotype. The rearrangement links TRBV28 to TRBJ2-7; 8 bases agree with TRBD2. Per germline, CDR1 MDHEN and CDR2 SYDVKM. This CDR3 spans 15 amino acids. The V gene end was trimmed by 3 bases and the J gene end by 3 bases; junction bases not matched to a gene: 7. In DNA form, the CDR3 reads TGTGCCAGCAGTTTTCGGCGGGAGGCCTACTACGAGCAGTACTTC. It is translated as CASSFRREAYYEQYF.

This clonotype came up a few times. The V gene is TRBV5-8, the J gene TRBJ2-2, with TRBD2 matching 7 bases. The CDR3 extends over 15 amino acids. Germline CDR1 reads SGHTS; CDR2 reads YDEGEE. The V gene end was trimmed by 0 bases and the J gene end by 4 bases; junction bases not matched to a gene: 3. The CDR3 DNA reads as TGTGCCAGCAGCTTGGTTGCGGGAGTCACCGGGGAGCTGTTTTTT. This codes for CASSLVAGVTGELFF.

This clonotype was seen a handful of times. J is TRBJ1-2 and V is TRBV12-3 or TRBV12-4, with D perhaps matching TRBD1 (5 bases). Trimming shortened V by 3 bases and J by 14 bases, and 22 bases separated the two germline ends. The CDR3 is made up of 14 amino acids. The CDR3 reads CASSLEQTGTVATF. In DNA form, the CDR3 reads TGTGCCAGCAGTTTGGAGCAAACGGGGACCGTAGCTACCTTC.

This clonotype was observed many times. The V gene is TRBV7-9, the J gene TRBJ2-1; no clear D. CDR3 length equals 14 residues. Trimming pared 5 bases from V and 4 bases from J, leaving 12 bases between. Germline V gene data show CDR1 as SEHNR and CDR2 as FQNEAQ (reference sequence). The CDR3 region is CASSPARPYNEQFF. DNA for the CDR3: TGTGCCAGCAGCCCTGCCCGCCCTTACAATGAGCAGTTCTTC.

This clonotype was counted only a few times. The chain combines TRBV29-1 with TRBJ1-2, with 8 bases lining up with TRBD1. There are 12 residues in the CDR3. The germline V gene encodes CDR1 SQVTM and CDR2 ANQGSEA. V shed 7 bases, J shed 7 bases, and the junction held 8 bases outside the gene matches. Here the CDR3 reads CSAYQGAAGYTF. The CDR3 DNA follows: TGCAGCGCCTATCAGGGGGCGGCTGGCTACACCTTC.

This clonotype was observed once. Since the CDR3 does not end with the conserved phenylalanine or tryptophan, this likely comes from a read error. The chain has TRBV19 and TRBJ2-2; 10 nucleotides align to TRBD2. Germline V gives CDR1 LNHDA, CDR2 SQIVND (reference sequence). This CDR3 comprises 14 residues. Unmatched junction bases numbered 3, after V lost 5 bases and J lost 6 bases. The CDR3 DNA sequence: TGTGCCAGTAGTCCTAGCGGGAGTTCCGGGGAGCTGTTTTCT. It translates to CASSPSGSSGELFS.

There are many counts of this clonotype. V usage is TRBV12-3 or TRBV12-4 and J usage is TRBJ2-1, with 8 bases lining up with TRBD2. The CDR3 has 14 amino acids. Trimming cost V 1 base and J 8 bases; bases outside gene matches: 4. The DNA of the CDR3 is TGTGCCAGCAGTTTAGGCGGGGGGAAGTATGAGCAGTTCTTC. It encodes CASSLGGGKYEQFF.

This clonotype showed up many times. The rearrangement links TRBV10-3 to TRBJ2-7, with 7 nucleotides matching TRBD1. With V trimmed by 3 bases and J by 7 bases, 9 bases remained unmatched. Germline values: CDR1 ENHRY, CDR2 SYGVKD. The CDR3 is 14 residues long. The CDR3 DNA sequence: TGTGCCATCAGTGAACCCGTACAGGGGTGGGAGCAGTACTTC. It yields the protein CAISEPVQGWEQYF.

This clonotype appeared a few times. This chain uses TRBV6-1 with TRBJ1-4, with D possibly TRBD1 on 5 matching bases. The CDR3 sequence is 15 residues long. V was trimmed by 6 bases and J by 4 bases, leaving 15 bases between them. Germline V CDR1 and CDR2: MNHNS, SASEGT. The CDR3 spells CASRARDGHNEKLFF. DNA for the CDR3: TGTGCCAGCAGAGCCCGGGACGGACATAATGAAAAACTGTTTTTT.

The sample holds many counts of this clonotype. CDR3 sequence reads: CSARITGTGSYEQYF. The CDR3 DNA follows: TGCAGTGCTAGGATTACCGGGACAGGGTCCTACGAGCAGTACTTC. The genes are TRBV20-1 and TRBJ2-7; 9 bases are a match to TRBD1. CDR3 size: 15 residues. CDR1 DFQATT and CDR2 SNEGSKA come from the germline V gene (reference sequence). Germline trimming cut 3 bases from V and 1 base from J; bases unmatched to any gene: 7.

Many counts were recorded for this clonotype. This chain links TRBV28 with TRBJ2-7, with D possibly matching TRBD1 (6 bases). Trimming pared 7 bases from V and 3 bases from J, leaving 16 bases between. The CDR3 runs 14 residues. Germline loops: CDR1 MDHEN, CDR2 SYDVKM. CDR3 DNA: TGTGCCAGCAATGGGGGCCTAGCATTCTACGAGCAGTACTTC. It codes for CASNGGLAFYEQYF.

The chain recombines TRBV20-1 with TRBJ1-1; D ambiguous. In germline, CDR1 is DFQATT, CDR2 SNEGSKA (reference sequence). CDR3 size: 12 residues. V was shortened by 5 bases and J by 8 bases, with 15 bases between the two germline ends. CDR3 region: CSARHPVREAFF. DNA for the CDR3: TGCAGTGCTCGACATCCGGTCAGGGAAGCTTTCTTT.

The chain joins TRBV6-4 to TRBJ1-1; 7 bases align to TRBD1. Per germline, CDR1 MRHNA and CDR2 SNTAGT. The V and J ends lost 3 bases and 5 bases, in that order; junction bases with no gene match: 12. The CDR3 runs to 16 residues. The CDR3 protein is CASSDSGRTGITEAFF. Here the CDR3 DNA reads TGTGCCAGCAGTGATTCGGGGAGGACAGGAATTACTGAAGCTTTCTTT.

This clonotype came up many times. This chain connects TRBV2 to TRBJ2-3; 7 nucleotides match TRBD2. J gave up 2 bases and V 6 bases, and 11 bases lay outside the gene matches. Per germline, CDR1 SNHLY and CDR2 FYNNEI. The CDR3 sequence is 16 residues long. The CDR3 DNA is TGTGCCAGCAGCCCCCTTGGCGGGGGAAACACAGATACGCAGTATTTT. Its protein is CASSPLGGGNTDTQYF.

The rearrangement joins TRBV6-1 to TRBJ2-7; D gene uncertain. V lost 6 bases to trimming and J lost 0 bases, with 15 bases between them. There are 15 residues in the CDR3. CDR1 and CDR2 from the germline V gene are MNHNS and SASEGT. CDR3 sequence reads: CASSPADWSSYEQYF. DNA of the CDR3: TGTGCCAGCAGCCCTGCCGACTGGAGCTCCTACGAGCAGTACTTC.

This clonotype has a count of ten or more. The gene calls are TRBV6-1 and TRBJ1-5; D is undetermined. V lost 2 bases and J 2 bases, leaving 13 bases between the germline ends. This CDR3 comprises 16 residues. Germline V lookup: CDR1 MNHNS, CDR2 SASEGT. The CDR3 protein is CASSERLIGRNQPQHF. The CDR3 DNA reads TGTGCCAGCAGTGAACGGCTAATAGGTCGCAATCAGCCCCAGCATTTT.

This clonotype has ten or more counts. This chain joins TRBV28 and TRBJ2-3; TRBD2 might be the D (6 bases). Germline V CDR1 and CDR2: MDHEN, SYDVKM. This CDR3 is 15 amino acids long. Trimming left V 2 bases short and J 5 bases short, with 14 bases between. The chain's CDR3 is CASSLRGIAQDTQYF. CDR3 sequence (DNA): TGTGCCAGCAGTTTACGGGGGATCGCACAAGATACGCAGTATTTT.

V usage is TRBV7-9 and J usage is TRBJ1-4; D call uncertain. V was pared by 1 base and J by 2 bases, with 5 bases between. CDR3 size: 14 residues. Germline CDR1 is SEHNR and CDR2 is FQNEAQ (reference sequence). The CDR3 coding sequence is TGTGCCAGCAGCTTAGATGGGACTAATGAAAAACTGTTTTTT. Amino acids: CASSLDGTNEKLFF.

This clonotype has at least ten counts. The V gene is TRBV10-3, the J gene TRBJ1-2; D not certain. This CDR3 has 16 amino acids. V was shortened by 0 bases and J by 3 bases, with 14 bases between the two germline ends. The V gene's germline CDR1 is ENHRY and CDR2 SYGVKD. The CDR3 loop is CAISESAAAPDYGYTF. The CDR3 bases are TGTGCCATCAGTGAGTCGGCGGCGGCGCCCGACTATGGCTACACCTTC.

This clonotype was detected ten times or more. The chain links TRBV6-2 or TRBV6-3 to TRBJ2-7; 8 bases map to TRBD1. The germline gives CDR1 MNHEY, CDR2 SVGEGT. The length of the CDR3 is 14 residues. The V segment lost 2 bases and the J segment 9 bases; nucleotides outside the gene matches: 9. CDR3 residues: CASSYVVDRVGQYF. The CDR3 bases are TGTGCCAGCAGTTACGTCGTGGACAGGGTTGGGCAGTACTTC.

In this sample, this clonotype turned up a few times. The chain is built from TRBV5-1 and TRBJ2-5; possible D gene TRBD2, 6 bases. Germline V lookup: CDR1 SGHRS, CDR2 YFSETQ. V was shortened by 3 bases and J by 4 bases, with 13 bases between the two germline ends. The CDR3 length is 14 residues. The CDR3 is CASSSGDRGETQYF. CDR3 DNA sequence: TGCGCCAGCAGCTCGGGGGATAGGGGAGAGACCCAGTACTTC.

This clonotype was counted ten times or more. This rearrangement joins TRBV5-1 to TRBJ2-1; no firm D call. The CDR3 consists of 15 residues. Trimming pared 0 bases from V and 4 bases from J, leaving 11 bases between. The V gene's germline CDR1 is SGHRS and CDR2 YFSETQ. The CDR3 here is CASSLAGAPYNEQFF. The CDR3 DNA is TGCGCCAGCAGCTTGGCAGGTGCCCCTTACAATGAGCAGTTCTTC.

This clonotype was seen more than once but under ten times. The chain has TRBV20-1 and TRBJ2-7; TRBD1 agrees at 8 bases. This CDR3 has 11 amino acids. CDR1 is DFQATT and CDR2 is SNEGSKA in the germline V gene (reference sequence). J lost 10 bases, V lost 3 bases, and 5 bases had no gene match. The CDR3 loop reads CSARTGVVQYF. Written as DNA, the CDR3 is TGCAGTGCTAGGACAGGGGTAGTTCAGTACTTC.

The chain recombines TRBV28 with TRBJ1-1; possibly TRBD1 for D (6 bases). V dropped 6 bases and J dropped 5 bases, with 10 bases sitting between them. Germline-derived CDR1 and CDR2 are MDHEN and SYDVKM. This CDR3 spans 12 amino acids. The CDR3 DNA is TGTGCCAGCAGGAGCAGGGGAACTGAAGCTTTCTTT. This encodes CASRSRGTEAFF.